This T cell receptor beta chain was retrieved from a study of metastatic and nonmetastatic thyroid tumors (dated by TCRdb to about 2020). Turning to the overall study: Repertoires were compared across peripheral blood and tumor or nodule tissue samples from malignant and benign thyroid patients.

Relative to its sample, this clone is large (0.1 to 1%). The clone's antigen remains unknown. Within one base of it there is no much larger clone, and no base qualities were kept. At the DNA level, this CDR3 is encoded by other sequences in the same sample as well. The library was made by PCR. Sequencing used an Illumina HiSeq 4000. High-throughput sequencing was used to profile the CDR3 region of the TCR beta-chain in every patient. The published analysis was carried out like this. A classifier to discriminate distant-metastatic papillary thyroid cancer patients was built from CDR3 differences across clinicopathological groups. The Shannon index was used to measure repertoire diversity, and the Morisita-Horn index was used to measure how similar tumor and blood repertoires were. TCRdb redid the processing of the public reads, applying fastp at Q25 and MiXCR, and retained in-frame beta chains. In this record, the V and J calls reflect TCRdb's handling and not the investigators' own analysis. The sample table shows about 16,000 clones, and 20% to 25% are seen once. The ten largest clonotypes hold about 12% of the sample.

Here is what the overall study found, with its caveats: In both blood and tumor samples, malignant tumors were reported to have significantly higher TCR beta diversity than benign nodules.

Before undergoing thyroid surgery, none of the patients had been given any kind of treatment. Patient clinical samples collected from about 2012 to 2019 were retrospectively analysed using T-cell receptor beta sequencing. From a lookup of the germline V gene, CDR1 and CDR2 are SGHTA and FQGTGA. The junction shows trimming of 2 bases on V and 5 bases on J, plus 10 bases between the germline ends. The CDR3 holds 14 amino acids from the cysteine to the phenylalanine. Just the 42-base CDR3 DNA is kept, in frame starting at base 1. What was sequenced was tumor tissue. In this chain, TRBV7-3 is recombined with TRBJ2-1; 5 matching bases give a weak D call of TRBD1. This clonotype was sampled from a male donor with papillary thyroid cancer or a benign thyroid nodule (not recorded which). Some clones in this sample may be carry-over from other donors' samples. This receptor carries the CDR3 CASSLSGNHNEQFF. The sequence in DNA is TGTGCCAGCAGCTTATCAGGGAATCACAATGAGCAGTTCTTC.